This T cell receptor (beta chain) was captured by sequencing in a study of blood T cell repertoires in COVID-19. Study-wide context: The United States, Italy and Spain supplied acute and convalescent COVID-19 samples. PBMCs, B-cell-depleted T cells, or T cells provided the cDNA or gDNA that made up the material.

As processed by the authors: By means of reference gene primer amplification, nucleated cell counts were estimated. Some clones are missing from TCRdb's copy, which holds only in-frame ones; the method was immunoSEQ multiplex PCR. V, J and clone size were drawn from that table, and D and trimming were deduced from the DNA. This table has some 200,000 clones, 82% appearing once. Trimming pared 3 bases from V and 5 bases from J, leaving 20 bases between. This CDR3 is built from 17 residues. Germline V CDR1 and CDR2: LGHNA, YNFKEQ. Material for sequencing was peripheral blood. V is TRBV4-2 and J is TRBJ2-1, with D perhaps TRBD1 (6 bases). The origin of this receptor is a woman in her 40s with acute or convalescent COVID-19. This CDR3 reads CASSHSIQGKIDNEQFF. CDR3 DNA sequence: TGTGCCAGCAGCCATTCGATACAGGGTAAAATTGACAATGAGCAGTTCTTC.